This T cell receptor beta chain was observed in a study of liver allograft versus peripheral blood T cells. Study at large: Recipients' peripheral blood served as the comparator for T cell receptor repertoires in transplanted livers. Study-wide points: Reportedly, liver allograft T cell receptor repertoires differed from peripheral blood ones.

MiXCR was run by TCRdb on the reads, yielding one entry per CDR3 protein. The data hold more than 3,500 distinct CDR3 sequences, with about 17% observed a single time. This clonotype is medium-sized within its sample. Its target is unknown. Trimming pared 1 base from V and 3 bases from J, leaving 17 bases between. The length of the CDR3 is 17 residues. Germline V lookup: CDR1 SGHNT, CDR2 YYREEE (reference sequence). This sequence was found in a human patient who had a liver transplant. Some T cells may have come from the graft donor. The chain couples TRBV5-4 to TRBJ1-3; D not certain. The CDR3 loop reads CASSLPPGERFGNTIYF. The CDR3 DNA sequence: TGTGCCAGCAGCTTGCCGCCGGGAGAGAGATTTGGAAACACCATATATTTT.